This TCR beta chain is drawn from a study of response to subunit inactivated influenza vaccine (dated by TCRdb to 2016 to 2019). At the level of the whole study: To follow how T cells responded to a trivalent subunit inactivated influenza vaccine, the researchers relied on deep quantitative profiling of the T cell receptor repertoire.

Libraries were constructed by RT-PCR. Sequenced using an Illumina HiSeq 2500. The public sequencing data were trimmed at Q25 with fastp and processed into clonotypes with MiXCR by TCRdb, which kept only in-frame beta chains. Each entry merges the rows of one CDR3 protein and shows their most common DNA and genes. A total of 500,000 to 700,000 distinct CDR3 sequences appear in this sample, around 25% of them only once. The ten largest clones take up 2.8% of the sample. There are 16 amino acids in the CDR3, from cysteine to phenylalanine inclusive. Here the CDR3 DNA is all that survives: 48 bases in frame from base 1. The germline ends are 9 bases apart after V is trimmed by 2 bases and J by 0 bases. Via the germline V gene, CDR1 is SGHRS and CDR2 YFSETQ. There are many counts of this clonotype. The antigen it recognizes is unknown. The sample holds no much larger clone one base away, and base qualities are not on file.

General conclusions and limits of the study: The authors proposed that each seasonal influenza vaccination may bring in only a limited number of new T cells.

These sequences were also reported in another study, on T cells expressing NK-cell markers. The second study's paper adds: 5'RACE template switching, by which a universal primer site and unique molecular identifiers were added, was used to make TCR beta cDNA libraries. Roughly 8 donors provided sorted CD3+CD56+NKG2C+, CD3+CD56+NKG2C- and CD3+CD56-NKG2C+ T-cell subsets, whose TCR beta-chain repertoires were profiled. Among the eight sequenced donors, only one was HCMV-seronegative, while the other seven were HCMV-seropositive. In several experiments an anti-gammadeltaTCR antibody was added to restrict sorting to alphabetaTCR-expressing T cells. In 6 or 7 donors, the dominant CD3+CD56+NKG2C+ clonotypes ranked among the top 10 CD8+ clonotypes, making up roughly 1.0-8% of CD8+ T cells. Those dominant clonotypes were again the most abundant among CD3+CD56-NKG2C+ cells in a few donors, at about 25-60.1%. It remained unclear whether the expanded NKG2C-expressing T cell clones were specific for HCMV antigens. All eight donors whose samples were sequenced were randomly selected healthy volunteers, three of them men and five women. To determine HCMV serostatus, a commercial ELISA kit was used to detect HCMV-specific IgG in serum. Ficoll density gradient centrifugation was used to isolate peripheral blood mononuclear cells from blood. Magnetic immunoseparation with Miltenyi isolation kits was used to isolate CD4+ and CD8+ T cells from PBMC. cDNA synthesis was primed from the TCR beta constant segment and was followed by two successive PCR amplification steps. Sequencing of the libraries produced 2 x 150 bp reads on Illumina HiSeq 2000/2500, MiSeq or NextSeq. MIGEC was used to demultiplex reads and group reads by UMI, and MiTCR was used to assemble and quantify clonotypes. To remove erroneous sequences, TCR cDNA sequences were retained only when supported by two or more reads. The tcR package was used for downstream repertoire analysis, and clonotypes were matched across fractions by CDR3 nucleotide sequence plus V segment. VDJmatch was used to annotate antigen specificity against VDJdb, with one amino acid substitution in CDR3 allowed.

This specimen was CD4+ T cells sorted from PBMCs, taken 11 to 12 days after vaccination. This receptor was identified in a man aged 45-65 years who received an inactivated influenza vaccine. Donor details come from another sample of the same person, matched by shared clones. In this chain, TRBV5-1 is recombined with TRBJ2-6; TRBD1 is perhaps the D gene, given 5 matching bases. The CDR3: CASSFWGTSGANVLTF. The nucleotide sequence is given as TGCGCCAGCAGCTTTTGGGGCACCTCTGGGGCCAACGTCCTGACTTTC.